This T cell receptor beta chain comes out of a study of shared clonotypes between healthy human individuals. Turning to the study itself: Each donor contributed plates that comprised three CD4 naive, three CD4 memory, two CD8 naive and one CD8 memory.

Naive CD8 cells were CD45RO-negative, positively selected for CCR7, excluding terminally differentiated effector memory CD45RA+ cells. Comments on this clone: Its antigen is as yet unknown.

Overall study findings and caveats: Sampling was confined to blood; repertoires within tissues likely differ.

DNA at approximately 200 ng, 25,000 to 35,000 T cell genomes, went into sorted-subset replicate PCRs. Only in-frame clones appear in the TCRdb table, and some are missing; sequencing was by immunoSEQ multiplex PCR. This sample has about 650,000 clones; over 95% occur once, and the top ten carry around 0.11%. Trimming at V came to 2 bases and at J to 5 bases, leaving 6 bases not matched to a gene. The V gene's germline CDR1 is MNHEY and CDR2 SMNVEV (reference sequence). This CDR3 comprises 15 residues. V gene TRBV27 combines with J gene TRBJ2-7, with TRBD2 identical over 10 bases. Sequencing used naive CD8+ T cells sorted from blood. The source of this sequence is a woman between 25 and 40 years old in good health. The CDR3 spells CASSLELAGRHEQYF. CDR3 nucleotides: TGTGCCAGCAGTTTAGAACTAGCGGGAAGGCACGAGCAGTACTTC.